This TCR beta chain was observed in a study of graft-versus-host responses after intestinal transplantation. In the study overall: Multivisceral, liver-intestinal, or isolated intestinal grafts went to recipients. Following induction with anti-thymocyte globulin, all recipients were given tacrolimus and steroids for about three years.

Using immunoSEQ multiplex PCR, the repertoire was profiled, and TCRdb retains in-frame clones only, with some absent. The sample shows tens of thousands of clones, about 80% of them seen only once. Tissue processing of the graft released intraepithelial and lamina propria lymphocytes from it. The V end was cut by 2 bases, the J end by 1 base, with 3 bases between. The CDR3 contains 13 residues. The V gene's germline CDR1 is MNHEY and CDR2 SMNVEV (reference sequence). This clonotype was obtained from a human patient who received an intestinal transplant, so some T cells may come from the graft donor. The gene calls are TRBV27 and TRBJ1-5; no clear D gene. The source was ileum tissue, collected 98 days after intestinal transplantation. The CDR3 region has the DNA TGTGCCAGCAGTTTAGGGAGCAATCAGCCCCAGCATTTT. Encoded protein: CASSLGSNQPQHF.